This T cell receptor (beta chain) was sequenced for a study of blood T cells in healthy people across ages. Points from the study as a whole: Changes seen in expanded clonotypes were possibly confounded by donor CMV status left unknown.

It was with a sample-barcoded 5' primer and a J-beta primer mix that a second PCR of roughly 7 to 12 cycles was run. TCRdb reanalysed the 5' RACE reads using MiXCR and keeps one entry per CDR3 protein. The data contain hundreds of thousands of distinct CDR3 sequences, about a fifth of them singletons. Donors were healthy Caucasian individuals from Russia aged roughly 6 to 95. PBMCs were isolated at a quantity of at least 6 million per sample. About this clonotype itself: What it recognizes is unknown. One junction end does not reproduce the germline sequence, and a read error may be involved.

CDR3 length equals 15 residues. Source material: blood. The chain links TRBV12-3 or TRBV12-4 to TRBJ2-3; possible D gene TRBD1, 5 bases. The sequence came from a man in his 70s in good health. CDR3 in DNA: TGTGCCAGCAGACCCCTGGGAAGGGGTACAGATGCGCAGTATTTT. Translating it yields CASRPLGRGTDAQYF.